These T cell receptor beta chains were read from a single sample in a study of CD8 T cells in Susac syndrome. In TCRdb, the immunoSEQ multiplex PCR reads were re-called with MiXCR into one record per CDR3 protein. The table lists roughly 140,000 distinct CDR3 sequences, over 85% of them singletons. Sequencing used CD8+ T cells from PBMCs. The receptors were gathered from a human donor in good health. Both conserved end residues are part of each CDR3. Fields, in order: J gene, V gene, D gene, CDR3 DNA, CDR3 protein. The D gene is left open where the match is weak.

TRBJ2-7 TRBV27 NA TGTGCCAGCCGGGGGACAAGCGCCTACGAGCAGTACTTC CASRGTSAYEQYF
TRBJ1-5 TRBV6-5 TRBD1 TGTGCCAGCAGCCCCACAGGGGGCCCCAATCAGCCCCAGCATTTT CASSPTGGPNQPQHF
TRBJ2-5 TRBV28 NA TGTGCCAGCACTGCATACTCCGGGACAACACAAGAGACCCAGTACTTC CASTAYSGTTQETQYF
TRBJ1-5 TRBV27 NA TGTGCCAGCTCGAAAGGCGGGATAGATCAGCCCCAGCATTTT CASSKGGIDQPQHF
TRBJ2-1 TRBV14 TRBD2 TGTGCCAGCAGCCAAGTGATGAGGGAGGGCCAGCGGGAGCAGTTCTTC CASSQVMREGQREQFF
TRBJ1-2 TRBV20-1 NA TGCAGTGCGCGGGACATTCGGAGAGGCTACACCTTC CSARDIRRGYTF
TRBJ2-7 TRBV20-1 TRBD2 TGCAGTGCTAATCCAGCGGGAACCTACGAGCAGTACTTC CSANPAGTYEQYF
TRBJ2-7 TRBV30 NA TGTGCCTGGAGTTTTGGGCAGGGTTACGAGCAGTACTTC CAWSFGQGYEQYF
TRBJ2-1 TRBV6-6 NA TGTGCCAGCAGTTACCCCAGGGGCGTCTACAATGAGCAGTTCTTC CASSYPRGVYNEQFF
TRBJ2-7 TRBV29-1 NA TGCAGCGTTGACGAAACGGGAAGGTCTTACGAGCAGTACTTC CSVDETGRSYEQYF
TRBJ1-4 TRBV5-4 NA TGTGCCAGCAGCCCCAACAGGGTCGTGTCCGGTGAAAAACTGTTTTTT CASSPNRVVSGEKLFF
TRBJ2-1 TRBV7-6 NA TGTGCCAGCAGCTTCGCAGTGGGGACGGTCGATGAGCAGTTCTTC CASSFAVGTVDEQFF
TRBJ2-5 TRBV5-6 NA TGTGCCAGCAGCTTGCGCAGGGGCGCGGAGGAGACCCAGTACTTC CASSLRRGAEETQYF
TRBJ2-3 TRBV7-9 NA TGTGCCGTCTTCTTTTCGGCTGATACGCAGTATTTT CAVFFSADTQYF
TRBJ2-1 TRBV29-1 NA TGCAGCGTTGATCGACTGAACAATGAGCAGTTCTTC CSVDRLNNEQFF
TRBJ2-7 TRBV7-9 TRBD2 TGTGCCAGCAGCTTAGAACGGGAGGGTTCCTACGAGCAGTACTTC CASSLEREGSYEQYF